This T cell receptor (beta chain) originates from a study of blood T cell repertoires in COVID-19. Living in about two dozen US areas, the participants were between 18 and 89 years of age. It was within 2 weeks before study entry that exposed participants met a COVID-19 case. The method was immunoSEQ multiplex PCR; TCRdb's version includes in-frame clones alone and lacks a portion of them. The sample holds approximately 310,000 clones, 85% seen once. V gave up 3 bases and J gave up 0 bases, with 12 bases separating them. Germline CDR1 and CDR2: MDHEN and SYDVKM. CDR3 length: 16 amino acids. Sequencing was done on a sample of PBMCs or T cells enriched from blood (not recorded which). This clonotype was obtained from a woman aged 25 to 39 who had been exposed to COVID-19. The chain links TRBV28 to TRBJ2-1; D is possibly TRBD2 (5 bases). CDR3 in amino acids: CASSFPSGGSYNEQFF. The CDR3 DNA sequence: TGTGCCAGCAGTTTCCCGAGCGGAGGCTCCTACAATGAGCAGTTCTTC.